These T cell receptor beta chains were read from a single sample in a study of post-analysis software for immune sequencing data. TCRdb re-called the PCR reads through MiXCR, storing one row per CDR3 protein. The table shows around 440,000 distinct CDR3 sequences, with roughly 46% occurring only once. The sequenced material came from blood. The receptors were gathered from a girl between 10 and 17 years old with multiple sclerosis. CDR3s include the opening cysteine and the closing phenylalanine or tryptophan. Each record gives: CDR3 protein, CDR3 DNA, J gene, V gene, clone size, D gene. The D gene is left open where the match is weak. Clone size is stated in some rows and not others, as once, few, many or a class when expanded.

cdr3_aa: CASSKGGRQGANYGYTF; cdr3_nt: TGTGCCAGCAGCAAAGGAGGGCGTCAGGGAGCTAACTATGGCTACACCTTC; j_call: TRBJ1-2; v_call: TRBV21-1; clone_size: few; d_call: -
cdr3_aa: CASSPGSDTQYF; cdr3_nt: TGTGCCAGCAGTCCAGGCAGCGATACGCAGTATTTT; j_call: TRBJ2-3; v_call: TRBV12-3/TRBV12-4; clone_size: few; d_call: -
cdr3_aa: CASSQGGRPIAEAFF; cdr3_nt: TGCGCCAGCAGCCAAGGAGGCAGGCCTATTGCTGAAGCTTTCTTT; j_call: TRBJ1-1; v_call: TRBV4-1; clone_size: -; d_call: -
cdr3_aa: CASSPALVSPVYF; cdr3_nt: TGTGCCAGCTCCCCCGCTCTGGTTTCGCCAGTGTACTTC; j_call: TRBJ2-5; v_call: TRBV28; clone_size: few; d_call: -
cdr3_aa: CASSGGPGRGIYEQYF; cdr3_nt: TGTGCCAGCAGCGGAGGTCCCGGCCGGGGTATTTACGAGCAGTACTTC; j_call: TRBJ2-7; v_call: TRBV9; clone_size: -; d_call: -
cdr3_aa: CASSLLSGRANTQYF; cdr3_nt: TGTGCCAGCAGTTTATTGAGCGGGAGGGCAAATACGCAGTATTTT; j_call: TRBJ2-3; v_call: TRBV28; clone_size: -; d_call: TRBD2
cdr3_aa: CASSLGGMGGYEQYF; cdr3_nt: TGTGCCAGCAGTTTGGGCGGAATGGGGGGTTACGAGCAGTACTTC; j_call: TRBJ2-7; v_call: TRBV28; clone_size: -; d_call: -
cdr3_aa: CASSRQGDAYEQYF; cdr3_nt: TGTGCCAGCAGCCGACAGGGGGACGCCTACGAGCAGTACTTC; j_call: TRBJ2-7; v_call: TRBV6-2/TRBV6-3; clone_size: few; d_call: TRBD1
cdr3_aa: CSVDVASSYEQYF; cdr3_nt: TGCAGCGTTGACGTAGCGTCCAGCTACGAGCAGTACTTC; j_call: TRBJ2-7; v_call: TRBV29-1; clone_size: few; d_call: -
cdr3_aa: CATSSTLNTEAFF; cdr3_nt: TGTGCCACCAGCAGTACACTGAACACTGAAGCTTTCTTT; j_call: TRBJ1-1; v_call: TRBV15; clone_size: -; d_call: -
cdr3_aa: CASSTRQKVLPYTDTQYF; cdr3_nt: TGTGCCAGCAGTACCCGACAGAAAGTCCTCCCTTACACAGATACGCAGTATTTT; j_call: TRBJ2-3; v_call: TRBV28; clone_size: -; d_call: -
cdr3_aa: CASSLQAGGQYF; cdr3_nt: TGTGCCAGCAGCTTACAGGCGGGAGGGCAGTACTTC; j_call: TRBJ2-5; v_call: TRBV7-2; clone_size: -; d_call: TRBD2
cdr3_aa: CASSQIRDSHNEQFF; cdr3_nt: TGCGCCAGCAGCCAAATCCGTGACTCCCACAATGAGCAGTTCTTC; j_call: TRBJ2-1; v_call: TRBV4-1; clone_size: -; d_call: -
cdr3_aa: CASSPSRTGPEAFF; cdr3_nt: TGTGCCAGCAGCCCTTCTAGGACAGGGCCTGAAGCTTTCTTT; j_call: TRBJ1-1; v_call: TRBV7-9; clone_size: -; d_call: TRBD1
cdr3_aa: CASPGTNNEQFF; cdr3_nt: TGTGCCAGCCCTGGGACTAACAATGAGCAGTTCTTC; j_call: TRBJ2-1; v_call: TRBV28; clone_size: few; d_call: TRBD2
cdr3_aa: CASSGTGSWYTF; cdr3_nt: TGTGCCAGCTCCGGGACAGGGAGTTGGTACACCTTC; j_call: TRBJ1-2; v_call: TRBV18; clone_size: once; d_call: TRBD1
cdr3_aa: CASSQVVGSRAGEKLFF; cdr3_nt: TGTGCCAGCAGCCAAGTGGTCGGGAGCCGTGCGGGGGAAAAACTGTTTTTT; j_call: TRBJ1-4; v_call: TRBV3-1; clone_size: few; d_call: -
cdr3_aa: CASSLHGGSGANVLTF; cdr3_nt: TGTGCCAGCAGCCTCCATGGGGGCTCTGGGGCCAACGTCCTGACTTTC; j_call: TRBJ2-6; v_call: TRBV3-1; clone_size: -; d_call: -
cdr3_aa: CASNHPAGGGTEAFF; cdr3_nt: TGTGCCAGCAATCACCCGGCCGGCGGCGGCACTGAAGCTTTCTTT; j_call: TRBJ1-1; v_call: TRBV6-1; clone_size: few; d_call: -
cdr3_aa: CASSYSAGQGAGGYTF; cdr3_nt: TGTGCCAGCAGTTACTCTGCGGGACAGGGGGCTGGTGGCTACACCTTC; j_call: TRBJ1-2; v_call: TRBV6-5; clone_size: few; d_call: TRBD1
cdr3_aa: CASTPYGQDSYEQYF; cdr3_nt: TGTGCCAGCACCCCTTATGGACAAGACTCCTACGAGCAGTACTTC; j_call: TRBJ2-7; v_call: TRBV6-5; clone_size: -; d_call: -
cdr3_aa: CSVPTRNTEAFF; cdr3_nt: TGCAGCGTCCCTACACGAAACACTGAAGCTTTCTTT; j_call: TRBJ1-1; v_call: TRBV29-1; clone_size: -; d_call: -
cdr3_aa: CASSLVWEETQYF; cdr3_nt: TGTGCCAGTAGCCTTGTTTGGGAAGAGACCCAGTACTTC; j_call: TRBJ2-5; v_call: TRBV7-2; clone_size: -; d_call: -
cdr3_aa: CSVDLRAGETQYF; cdr3_nt: TGCAGCGTTGACCTCAGGGCTGGTGAGACCCAGTACTTC; j_call: TRBJ2-5; v_call: TRBV29-1; clone_size: few; d_call: -
cdr3_aa: CASSERRDSDTQYF; cdr3_nt: TGTGCCAGCAGTGAAAGGAGGGACTCGGATACGCAGTATTTT; j_call: TRBJ2-3; v_call: TRBV25-1; clone_size: -; d_call: -
cdr3_aa: CASSLNSGSGATDTQYF; cdr3_nt: TGTGCCAGCAGCTTAAATAGTGGTAGCGGAGCCACAGATACGCAGTATTTT; j_call: TRBJ2-3; v_call: TRBV7-3; clone_size: -; d_call: -
cdr3_aa: CASSARTGFGNEQFF; cdr3_nt: TGTGCCAGCAGTGCACGGACAGGGTTTGGCAATGAGCAGTTCTTC; j_call: TRBJ2-1; v_call: TRBV2; clone_size: -; d_call: TRBD1
cdr3_aa: CASSTTSTYEQYF; cdr3_nt: TGTGCCAGCAGCACGACTAGTACCTACGAGCAGTACTTC; j_call: TRBJ2-7; v_call: TRBV12-3/TRBV12-4; clone_size: once; d_call: -
cdr3_aa: CASSSQGALGYGYTF; cdr3_nt: TGTGCCAGCAGCTCACAGGGGGCTCTGGGCTATGGCTACACCTTC; j_call: TRBJ1-2; v_call: TRBV7-3; clone_size: -; d_call: TRBD1
cdr3_aa: CASSQVSGSRGSYNEQFF; cdr3_nt: TGTGCCAGCAGCCAAGTTAGCGGGAGTCGAGGGTCCTACAATGAGCAGTTCTTC; j_call: TRBJ2-1; v_call: TRBV14; clone_size: -; d_call: TRBD2
cdr3_aa: CASSQDAVFPYQGQNTEAFF; cdr3_nt: TGTGCCAGCAGCCAAGATGCTGTTTTTCCGTATCAGGGACAGAACACTGAAGCTTTCTTT; j_call: TRBJ1-1; v_call: TRBV3-1; clone_size: -; d_call: -
cdr3_aa: CASSVQAGPNTGELFF; cdr3_nt: TGTGCCAGCAGTGTCCAGGCAGGGCCGAACACCGGGGAGCTGTTTTTT; j_call: TRBJ2-2; v_call: TRBV2; clone_size: once; d_call: -
cdr3_aa: CASSPKARDYEQYF; cdr3_nt: TGTGCCAGCAGCCCTAAAGCCAGGGACTACGAGCAGTACTTC; j_call: TRBJ2-7; v_call: TRBV28; clone_size: few; d_call: -
cdr3_aa: CASSELATTDTQYF; cdr3_nt: TGTGCCAGCAGTGAACTAGCCACCACAGATACGCAGTATTTT; j_call: TRBJ2-3; v_call: TRBV2; clone_size: once; d_call: -
cdr3_aa: CASKGTGYNTEAFF; cdr3_nt: TGTGCCAGCAAAGGGACAGGTTATAACACTGAAGCTTTCTTT; j_call: TRBJ1-1; v_call: TRBV6-5; clone_size: few; d_call: TRBD1
cdr3_aa: CASGDYVISDTQYF; cdr3_nt: TGTGCCAGCGGGGACTACGTGATCTCAGATACGCAGTATTTT; j_call: TRBJ2-3; v_call: TRBV5-5; clone_size: few; d_call: TRBD2
cdr3_aa: CASSDTPDVAKNIQYF; cdr3_nt: TGTGCCAGCAGTGACACCCCGGACGTCGCCAAAAACATTCAGTACTTC; j_call: TRBJ2-4; v_call: TRBV12-3/TRBV12-4; clone_size: -; d_call: -
cdr3_aa: CVSRETGLQFF; cdr3_nt: TGTGTCAGCAGAGAGACAGGCCTGCAGTTCTTC; j_call: TRBJ2-1; v_call: TRBV7-2; clone_size: few; d_call: -
cdr3_aa: CASTSGGTANQPQHF; cdr3_nt: TGTGCCAGCACCAGTGGTGGCACCGCCAATCAGCCCCAGCATTTT; j_call: TRBJ1-5; v_call: TRBV7-9; clone_size: -; d_call: -
cdr3_aa: CASSFGTSGGVADTQYF; cdr3_nt: TGTGCCAGCAGCTTCGGGACTAGCGGGGGAGTGGCAGATACGCAGTATTTT; j_call: TRBJ2-3; v_call: TRBV7-8; clone_size: -; d_call: TRBD2
cdr3_aa: CASSFFPGVPSETQYF; cdr3_nt: TGTGCCAGCAGCTTCTTTCCGGGAGTTCCGTCGGAGACCCAGTACTTC; j_call: TRBJ2-5; v_call: TRBV7-2; clone_size: few; d_call: -
cdr3_aa: CASSYYTGRGTEAFF; cdr3_nt: TGTGCCAGCAGTTACTATACAGGGAGGGGCACTGAAGCTTTCTTT; j_call: TRBJ1-1; v_call: TRBV6-5; clone_size: -; d_call: -
cdr3_aa: CATSRSGASGYQSSYNEQFF; cdr3_nt: TGTGCCACCAGCAGGTCTGGGGCTAGCGGATATCAATCCTCCTACAATGAGCAGTTCTTC; j_call: TRBJ2-1; v_call: TRBV15; clone_size: -; d_call: TRBD2
cdr3_aa: CACSFEGNYGYTF; cdr3_nt: TGTGCCTGCAGTTTTGAGGGGAACTATGGCTACACCTTC; j_call: TRBJ1-2; v_call: TRBV12-3/TRBV12-4; clone_size: -; d_call: -
cdr3_aa: CASSLTSEEQYF; cdr3_nt: TGTGCCAGCAGCTTGACTAGTGAGGAGCAGTACTTC; j_call: TRBJ2-7; v_call: TRBV13; clone_size: -; d_call: -
cdr3_aa: CASSKGLAGTFYNEQFF; cdr3_nt: TGTGCCAGCAGCAAAGGACTAGCGGGAACCTTCTACAATGAGCAGTTCTTC; j_call: TRBJ2-1; v_call: TRBV9; clone_size: few; d_call: TRBD2
cdr3_aa: CASSPYRLSTNEKLFF; cdr3_nt: TGTGCCAGCAGCCCTTACCGACTATCAACTAATGAAAAACTGTTTTTT; j_call: TRBJ1-4; v_call: TRBV7-8; clone_size: few; d_call: -
cdr3_aa: CSVDNPAIASYNEQFF; cdr3_nt: TGCAGCGTTGACAATCCGGCGATAGCCTCCTACAATGAGCAGTTCTTC; j_call: TRBJ2-1; v_call: TRBV29-1; clone_size: -; d_call: -
cdr3_aa: CSVENRDTGLDEQYF; cdr3_nt: TGCAGCGTTGAGAACCGGGACACTGGCTTGGACGAGCAGTACTTC; j_call: TRBJ2-7; v_call: TRBV29-1; clone_size: few; d_call: -
cdr3_aa: CASSSGTGDLGEQYF; cdr3_nt: TGTGCTAGCAGCTCCGGGACAGGGGACCTCGGGGAGCAGTACTTC; j_call: TRBJ2-7; v_call: TRBV7-7; clone_size: few; d_call: TRBD1
cdr3_aa: CASSQEEWTAFNYGYTF; cdr3_nt: TGCGCCAGCAGCCAAGAAGAGTGGACCGCCTTTAACTATGGCTACACCTTC; j_call: TRBJ1-2; v_call: TRBV4-3; clone_size: few; d_call: -
cdr3_aa: CASSVGGTATPYEQYF; cdr3_nt: TGTGCCAGCAGCGTAGGAGGGACAGCTACCCCCTACGAGCAGTACTTC; j_call: TRBJ2-7; v_call: TRBV9; clone_size: few; d_call: TRBD1
cdr3_aa: CSARKSVYEQYF; cdr3_nt: TGCAGTGCTAGAAAGTCAGTCTACGAGCAGTACTTC; j_call: TRBJ2-7; v_call: TRBV20-1; clone_size: -; d_call: -